Presented here are 30 T cell receptor beta chains from one specimen sequenced in a study of shared clonotypes between healthy human individuals. Measured with immunoSEQ multiplex PCR; TCRdb has only the in-frame clones, and not every one. The table has 700,000 or so clones, about 78% seen once. The source material was memory CD4+ T cells sorted from blood. Subset indicated: CD45RA-negative fraction. Receptor source: a woman in her 30s in good health.

The V call is TRBV28, the J call TRBJ2-5; 9 bases are shared with TRBD1. Germline assignment: CDR1 MDHEN and CDR2 SYDVKM. CDR3 size: 15 residues. With 5 bases clipped from V and 7 bases from J, the junction kept 11 bases outside the gene matches. The CDR3 here is CASSAAGTGMGTQYF. CDR3 bases: TGTGCCAGCAGTGCCGCCGGGACAGGGATGGGGACCCAGTACTTC.

The chain combines TRBV2 with TRBJ2-7; D possibly corresponds to TRBD1 (5 bases). This CDR3 spans 13 amino acids. Germline V lookup: CDR1 SNHLY, CDR2 FYNNEI. The ends were cut back, 7 bases at V and 2 bases at J, with 12 bases in the middle. The CDR3 reads CASKPTVAYEQYF. DNA for the CDR3: TGTGCCAGCAAGCCGACAGTGGCCTACGAGCAGTACTTC. The variable domain in full, completed from reference TRBV2 and TRBJ2-7, reads EPEVTQTPSHQVTQMGQEVILRCVPISNHLYFYWYRQILGQKVEFLVSFYNNEISEKSEIFDDQFSVERPDGSNFTLKIRSTKLEDSAMYFCASKPTVAYEQYFGPGTRLTVT.

The rearrangement uses TRBV18 and TRBJ1-2, with unresolved D. Germline V lookup: CDR1 KGHSH, CDR2 LQKENI. This CDR3 is 14 amino acids long. V was pared by 1 base and J by 6 bases, with 12 bases between. CDR3 in amino acids: CASSPQKGVDGYTF. The CDR3 nucleotides read TGTGCCAGCTCACCACAAAAAGGCGTTGATGGCTACACCTTC.

A word on this clone: The identical CDR3 is also encoded by other nucleotide sequences in the sample. V is TRBV5-1 and J is TRBJ2-1; the D gene is possibly TRBD2 (5 bases). This CDR3 comprises 15 residues. Between the trimmed V and J ends, which lost 1 base and 1 base, there was a span of 9 bases. CDR1 and CDR2 (germline): SGHRS, YFSETQ. CDR3 amino acids: CASSLSSGSYNEQFF. CDR3 nucleotides: TGCGCCAGCAGCTTGTCATCGGGGTCCTACAATGAGCAGTTCTTC.

The rearrangement uses TRBV6-6 and TRBJ2-3; TRBD1 matches 7 bases. Germline V gives CDR1 MNHNY, CDR2 SVGAGI (reference sequence). J lost 2 bases, V lost 6 bases, and 11 bases had no gene match. The CDR3 has 16 residues. The DNA of the CDR3 is TGTGCCAGCAGCTTCATAGGACAGGACCTCACAGATACGCAGTATTTT. It encodes CASSFIGQDLTDTQYF.

J is TRBJ1-1 and V is TRBV6-5; D uncertain. Trimming removed 5 bases at V and 11 bases at J, with 15 bases between. Germline lookup yields CDR1 MNHEY and CDR2 SVGAGI. CDR3 length: 12 amino acids. The CDR3 protein is CASSTVTGVAFF. CDR3 sequence (DNA): TGTGCCAGCAGTACCGTCACGGGTGTTGCTTTCTTT.

A few counts support this clone. V and J are TRBV11-2 and TRBJ1-2; TRBD1 is a possible D gene (6 bases). This CDR3 is built from 14 residues. Germline assignment: CDR1 SGHAT and CDR2 FQNNGV. Trimming took 5 bases from V and 8 from J, leaving 18 bases between them. The CDR3, as DNA: TGTGCCAGCAGCGCCAACAGGGATTTGGCGGGCTACACCTTC. Protein: CASSANRDLAGYTF.

The chain uses TRBV5-1 and TRBJ2-5, with D unresolved. CDR3 length: 14 amino acids. V was cut by 3 bases and J by 2 bases, with 11 bases left in between. Germline assignment: CDR1 SGHRS and CDR2 YFSETQ. DNA of the CDR3: TGCGCCAGCAGCTCGACGCGAGAGCAAGAGACCCAGTACTTC. It translates to CASSSTREQETQYF.

The V and J genes are TRBV7-9 and TRBJ2-5, with 7 bases fitting TRBD2. Germline V gives CDR1 SEHNR, CDR2 FQNEAQ (reference sequence). The CDR3 totals 14 residues. V lost 4 bases, J lost 5 bases, and 7 bases stayed unmatched. The CDR3 nucleotides are TGTGCCAGCAGCTATTTTTCGGGGGGTGAGACCCAGTACTTC. Translated, it gives CASSYFSGGETQYF.

The table lists this clone with many counts. J is TRBJ2-2 and V is TRBV5-1; 10 bases are a match to TRBD2. This CDR3 region has 14 residues. Germline loops: CDR1 SGHRS, CDR2 YFSETQ. V lost 1 base and J lost 7; bases outside the gene matches: 1. The CDR3, as DNA: TGCGCCAGCAGCTTGAGGACTAGCGGCGGGGAGCTGTTTTTT. Encoded protein: CASSLRTSGGELFF.

This clone has just a few counts. V gene TRBV6-5 combines with J gene TRBJ2-2; 7 bases line up with TRBD2. Trimming removed 7 bases from V and 5 bases from J; junction bases left unmatched: 10. Per the germline V gene, CDR1 is MNHEY and CDR2 is SVGAGI. This CDR3 contains 15 residues. The CDR3 DNA sequence: TGTGCCAGCATTCGGGCGGCGGGAGCGACCGGGGAGCTGTTTTTT. Translated, it gives CASIRAAGATGELFF.

This clone was picked up a small number of times. This chain joins TRBV29-1 and TRBJ1-2, with TRBD1 as a possible D gene (5 bases). Trimming removed 4 bases at V and 4 bases at J, with 10 bases between. Germline lookup yields CDR1 SQVTM and CDR2 ANQGSEA. The CDR3 contains 12 residues. DNA of the CDR3: TGCAGCGTTGGTGGACAACCCTATGGCTACACCTTC. It translates to CSVGGQPYGYTF.

The rearrangement joins TRBV5-1 to TRBJ1-4; maybe TRBD1 (5 bases). Germline CDR1 is SGHRS and CDR2 is YFSETQ. V lost 4 bases and J 3 bases, leaving 10 bases between the germline ends. The CDR3 runs 14 residues. The CDR3 region is CASSPQVSNEKLFF. CDR3 bases: TGCGCCAGCAGCCCACAGGTGTCTAATGAAAAACTGTTTTTT.

This clone was recorded a few times. The chain combines TRBV7-8 with TRBJ2-7; 8 bases align to TRBD1. The CDR3 runs 15 residues. Trimming took 4 bases from V and 1 from J; bases not matched to a gene: 6. Germline V CDR1 and CDR2: SGHVS, FQNEAQ. The CDR3 bases are TGTGCCAGCAGCTCCCAGGGGGCCGGGTCCTACGAGCAGTACTTC. Translation: CASSSQGAGSYEQYF. Using reference TRBV7-8 and TRBJ2-7 for the parts outside the CDR3, the full variable domain is GAGVSQSPRYKVAKRGQDVALRCDPISGHVSLFWYQQALGQGPEFLTYFQNEAQLDKSGLPSDRFFAERPEGSVSTLKIQRTQQEDSAVYLCASSSQGAGSYEQYFGPGTRLTVT.

This chain joins TRBV18 and TRBJ2-7; D is possibly TRBD1 (5 bases). The CDR3 sequence is 11 residues long. The germline V and J ends were trimmed by 6 bases and 6 bases, with 9 bases remaining between them. From germline, CDR1 is KGHSH and CDR2 LQKENI. This CDR3 is CASSGPGEQYF. The CDR3 bases are TGTGCCAGCTCGGGGCCTGGCGAGCAGTACTTC.

V and J are TRBV6-6 and TRBJ1-1, with 7 bases lining up with TRBD1. This CDR3 is 14 amino acids long. CDR1 is MNHNY and CDR2 is SVGAGI in the germline V gene (reference sequence). V was pared by 8 bases and J by 4 bases, with 10 bases of the junction left unmatched. The chain's CDR3 is CASGGVTGATEAFF. Here the CDR3 DNA reads TGTGCCAGCGGGGGTGTCACAGGGGCCACTGAAGCTTTCTTT.

The genes are TRBV28 and TRBJ1-4, with 11 positions matching TRBD1. This CDR3 has 16 amino acids. CDR1 is MDHEN and CDR2 is SYDVKM in the germline V gene. Trimming at V came to 2 bases and at J to 7 bases, leaving 6 bases not matched to a gene. The CDR3 reads CASSLPRTGGGEKLFF. CDR3 nucleotide sequence: TGTGCCAGCAGTTTACCACGGACAGGGGGCGGTGAAAAACTGTTTTTT.

This chain uses TRBV27 with TRBJ2-2; no reliable D call. The length of the CDR3 is 14 residues. CDR1 is MNHEY and CDR2 is SMNVEV in the germline V gene (reference sequence). Trimming shortened V by 6 bases and J by 4 bases, and 12 bases separated the two germline ends. The CDR3 loop is CASRYVWGTGELFF. For the CDR3, the DNA is TGTGCCAGCAGATACGTATGGGGCACCGGGGAGCTGTTTTTT.

This clone was observed a handful of times. The same CDR3 can be traced to other DNA sequences in this sample. The chain combines TRBV5-1 with TRBJ2-6, with D tentatively TRBD1 or TRBD2 (5 bases each). Between the trimmed V and J ends, which lost 5 bases and 4 bases, there was a span of 10 bases. Germline lookup yields CDR1 SGHRS and CDR2 YFSETQ. The CDR3 is made up of 14 amino acids. The CDR3 region is CASRPGTGANVLTF. The CDR3 region has the DNA TGCGCCAGCAGACCGGGGACCGGGGCCAACGTCCTGACTTTC.

This clone occurred a few times. The V gene is TRBV6-5, the J gene TRBJ2-3, with TRBD2 identical over 7 bases. The CDR3 is made up of 13 amino acids. V was pared by 8 bases and J by 2 bases, with 4 bases of the junction left unmatched. Germline V gene lookup returns CDR1 MNHEY and CDR2 SVGAGI. CDR3 nucleotide sequence: TGTGCCAGCCGCGGGACTATCACAGATACGCAGTATTTT. Amino acids: CASRGTITDTQYF.

This clone is a singleton in its sample. The chain uses TRBV7-8 and TRBJ2-7, with 9 positions matching TRBD2. The CDR3 runs to 16 residues. Trimming removed 5 bases from V and 6 bases from J; junction bases left unmatched: 14. In germline, CDR1 is SGHVS, CDR2 FQNEAQ. CDR3 bases: TGTGCCAGCAGCCCAGGGGCGCTAGCGGGATCGGGCGAGCAGTACTTC. Amino acids: CASSPGALAGSGEQYF. The full variable domain, its missing parts supplied by reference TRBV7-8 and TRBJ2-7, is GAGVSQSPRYKVAKRGQDVALRCDPISGHVSLFWYQQALGQGPEFLTYFQNEAQLDKSGLPSDRFFAERPEGSVSTLKIQRTQQEDSAVYLCASSPGALAGSGEQYFGPGTRLTVT.

The V and J genes are TRBV11-2 and TRBJ1-1; TRBD1 aligns across 8 bases. Germline V gives CDR1 SGHAT, CDR2 FQNNGV. This CDR3 contains 18 residues. Trimming took 1 base from V and 7 from J; bases not matched to a gene: 17. This chain's CDR3 is CASSLVWGINRGKVEAFF. The CDR3 DNA sequence: TGTGCCAGCAGCTTAGTATGGGGGATTAACAGGGGGAAGGTTGAAGCTTTCTTT.

V usage is TRBV7-3 and J usage is TRBJ2-2, with D possibly TRBD1 on 7 matching bases. Germline loops: CDR1 SGHTA, CDR2 FQGTGA. CDR3 length equals 16 residues. Trimming removed 5 bases at V and 4 bases at J, with 17 bases between. The CDR3 DNA follows: TGTGCCAGCAGCCCTCTGTCAGGGGGAGGCACCGGGGAGCTGTTTTTT. Amino acids: CASSPLSGGGTGELFF.

The V and J genes are TRBV19 and TRBJ1-5; 10 bases agree with TRBD1. Germline V gives CDR1 LNHDA, CDR2 SQIVND (reference sequence). After removal of 5 bases from V and 6 bases from J, the junction contained 10 bases not matched to a gene. The CDR3 is 16 residues long. The CDR3 DNA reads as TGTGCCAGTAGTCCTCAAGGCGGGACAGGGGTTCAGCCCCAGCATTTT. As protein: CASSPQGGTGVQPQHF.

The rearrangement links TRBV7-3 to TRBJ2-5, with 8 bases identical to TRBD1. After removal of 3 bases from V and 5 bases from J, the junction contained 8 bases not matched to a gene. Germline assignment: CDR1 SGHTA and CDR2 FQGTGA. The CDR3 runs to 15 residues. The CDR3: CASSLQGQVMETQYF. The CDR3 DNA follows: TGTGCCAGCAGCTTGCAGGGACAGGTGATGGAGACCCAGTACTTC.

This rearrangement joins TRBV7-2 to TRBJ2-7; 10 nucleotides match TRBD2. The V gene's germline CDR1 is SGHTA and CDR2 FQGNSA. The CDR3 sequence is 18 residues long. After removal of 5 bases from V and 5 bases from J, the junction contained 18 bases not matched to a gene. The CDR3 DNA reads as TGTGCCAGCAGCAAAAATAGCCTAGCGGGAGTGGTAATCGACGAGCAGTACTTC. It specifies CASSKNSLAGVVIDEQYF.

The V call is TRBV18, the J call TRBJ2-7; TRBD1 agrees at 7 bases. The germline V gene encodes CDR1 KGHSH and CDR2 LQKENI. This CDR3 comprises 17 residues. Germline trimming cut 3 bases from V and 5 bases from J; bases unmatched to any gene: 16. CDR3 residues: CASSPPPGQENSHEQYF. CDR3 nucleotide sequence: TGTGCCAGCTCACCTCCTCCTGGACAGGAAAATTCCCACGAGCAGTACTTC.

This clone was seen a single time. This sequence joins TRBV11-2 and TRBJ2-7; D is uncertain. The CDR3 covers 13 residues. Germline V gives CDR1 SGHAT, CDR2 FQNNGV. V lost 2 bases and J lost 3, with 8 bases in between. CDR3 loop: CASSLLFSYEQYF. DNA of the CDR3: TGTGCCAGCAGCTTACTGTTCAGCTACGAGCAGTACTTC. The variable domain in full, with the rest retrieved from reference TRBV11-2 and TRBJ2-7, is EAGVAQSPRYKIIEKRQSVAFWCNPISGHATLYWYQQILGQGPKLLIQFQNNGVVDDSQLPKDRFSAERLKGVDSTLKIQPAKLEDSAVYLCASSLLFSYEQYFGPGTRLTVT.

This clone was picked up one time. V is TRBV18 and J is TRBJ2-1, with 10 nucleotides matching TRBD2. Trimming took 1 base from V and 7 from J; bases not matched to a gene: 4. CDR1 is KGHSH, CDR2 LQKENI, per germline. This CDR3 is 15 amino acids long. The DNA for the CDR3 is TGTGCCAGCTCACCACGGCTAGCGGGAGATAATGAGCAGTTCTTC. It codes for CASSPRLAGDNEQFF.

This chain connects TRBV5-8 to TRBJ2-4, with a weak D call TRBD1 (6 bases). CDR3 length: 12 residues. V was pared by 2 bases and J by 12 bases, with 12 bases between. Germline V CDR1 and CDR2: SGHTS, YDEGEE. The CDR3, as DNA: TGTGCCAGCAGCTTTTACAGGGTGGGTCAGTACTTC. Protein sequence: CASSFYRVGQYF.